This entry features one TCR beta chain sequence. The antigen this receptor binds is unknown. Qualities for individual bases were not recorded, and no much larger clone is one base off. Via the germline V gene, CDR1 is LGHNA and CDR2 YSLEER. The CDR3 spans 19 residues, from the cysteine through the phenylalanine. Only the CDR3 portion is preserved as DNA: 57 bases, with reading frame beginning at the first base. Trimming takes 0 bases off V and 4 bases off J; junction bases not matched to a gene: 11. The data derive from a study of shared clonotypes between healthy human individuals (TCRdb year 2020). Study-level background: The cohort comprised a couple of women and a few men aged 18 to 49 years. For each donor, CD4 naive and CD4 memory were each given three plates, CD8 naive was given two plates, and CD8 memory was given one plate. To estimate repertoire size and how much clonotype sharing occurs between individuals, the study deeply sequenced the blood TCR repertoires of five healthy adults. To increase sequencing depth and limit assay-specific biases, different laboratories used diverse techniques to prepare libraries and sequence TCR repertoires. Per donor, leukapheresis produced somewhere between about 0.94 and 9.5 billion PBMCs. Points the paper makes about the study in general: The small number of donors limited the genetic and exposure-history diversity represented. Pairwise subsampling led to the expectation that sequencing depth would affect the degree of clonotype sharing among donors. Naive subsets generally had larger estimated clonotype richness than memory subsets did. Sampling was limited to blood, and TCR repertoires in tissue likely differ from TCR repertoires in blood. When a handful of donors were compared, the shared fraction of clonotypes was roughly 5% for naive CD4, 3.5% for naive CD8, more than 2% for memory CD4, and about 0.36% for memory CD8. Compared with non-shared clonotypes, the clonotypes found in all four sorted-subset donors had higher generation probabilities. Incomplete sequencing was indicated by rarefaction of sorted-subset datasets, despite the large sequencing depth.

Using the deep immunoSEQ assay, TCR CDR3 regions were amplified from genomic DNA by multiplex PCR. Extracted genomic DNA from each cell subset was distributed evenly across all wells of several immunoSEQ 96-well plates, and each plate was treated as a replicate. Each replicate PCR for sorted subsets received 150 to 250 ng genomic DNA, equal to about 30,000 T cell genomes. Purified libraries were measured with a Qubit 3.0 fluorometer, size-checked on a Bioanalyzer 2100, and measured again with the KAPA Library Quantification kit. A separate single-read 150-cycle Illumina NextSeq 550 flow cell was used to sequence each immunoSEQ 96-well plate. The paper's processing steps were these. The immunoSEQ output contained only junctional sequences without quality scores, so filtering could not match that applied to full-length reads. To assign V/J genes and CDR3, sequences were annotated using PyIR, a Python wrapper for IgBLAST v1.9, with IMGT germline references. Reads with weak V/J assignments (E-value above 1e-6), missing CDR3, stop codons, out-of-frame junctions, or ambiguous translated residues were removed. V3J clonotypes were defined as sequences sharing the same inferred V gene, J gene, and CDR3 amino acid sequence. The percentage overlap between two repertoires was calculated by dividing the number of shared unique clonotypes by the size of the smaller repertoire. Three approaches were used to assess repertoire richness: RTK rarefaction, the Chao1 estimator, and Recon v2.1 estimates of unobserved clonotypes. For all TCRbeta clonotypes obtained by the gDNA method from a few donors, generation probabilities were computed with OLGA. TCRdb re-hosts the immuneACCESS table, in-frame sequences only. Its copies lack some clones; in the studies checked, an unresolved V gene accounts for under half of them, and the cause for the rest is not known. That table supplies the V and J calls and clone size; D and trimming were determined from the DNA. In this sample the table shows 550,000 to 750,000 clones, around 92% of which occur a single time. The ten largest clones take up about 24% of the sample.

CD8 naive samples were CD45RO-negative cells positively selected for CCR7, giving a CD45RA+CCR7+ population that excluded TemRA cells. The donors were healthy, HIV-negative adults with no recently reported acute infections or vaccinations. All donors were Caucasian adults living in Nashville, Tennessee, USA. Blood was collected by leukapheresis, and PBMCs were isolated by Ficoll-Histopaque density gradient centrifugation and then cryopreserved in liquid nitrogen vapor phase. Analytical flow cytometry was used to check the purity and quantity of each magnetically sorted T cell population. From each sorted fraction, genomic DNA was isolated and quantified by UV absorbance on a Nanodrop 2000c.

This clonotype was obtained from a man aged 30 to 45 in good health. The chain joins TRBV4-3 to TRBJ2-1, with 11 bases in between that match TRBD2. The specimen sequenced was naive CD8+ T cells sorted from blood. This sample's cell subset or site label indicates: CD45RA+CCR7+. CDR3 loop: CASSQDLFLAGGRYNEQFF. The bases read TGCGCCAGCAGCCAAGATCTATTCCTAGCGGGAGGTCGATACAATGAGCAGTTCTTC.